The 16 T cell receptor beta chains below come from one sample, sequenced in a study of blood T cells in healthy people across ages. Then a second PCR, running roughly 7 to 11 cycles, was carried out with a sample-barcoded 5' primer and a J-beta primer mix. One entry per CDR3 protein results from TCRdb running MiXCR on the 5' RACE reads. In the table there are more than 450,000 distinct CDR3 sequences, over 25% of which are singletons. The same specimen was also included in a second study, on T cells of mothers and their children.

Sequencing was performed on blood. The receptor set was obtained from a boy between 2 and 15 years old in good health.

This clonotype turned up a few times. In DNA form, the CDR3 reads TGTGCCAGCAGTTTAAGGTCGGGGAGCTACGAGCAGTACTTC. Encoded protein: CASSLRSGSYEQYF. The rearrangement links TRBV28 to TRBJ2-7; D is possibly TRBD2 (5 bases). In germline, CDR1 is MDHEN, CDR2 SYDVKM. The CDR3 totals 14 residues. The V end lost 2 bases, the J end lost 3 bases, and 11 bases lay between the germline ends.

The chain employs TRBV5-5 and TRBJ2-5; 10 bases align to TRBD2. The V segment lost 6 bases and the J segment 2 bases; nucleotides outside the gene matches: 13. The CDR3 consists of 17 residues. Germline V CDR1 and CDR2: SGHKS, YYEKEE (reference sequence). The DNA of the CDR3 is TGTGCCAGCACTGATAGTCCCGGACTAGCGGCTCAAGAGACCCAGTACTTC. Its translation is CASTDSPGLAAQETQYF.

The chain uses TRBV5-1 and TRBJ1-1; D possibly corresponds to TRBD1 (6 bases). The germline V and J ends were trimmed by 3 bases and 4 bases, with 19 bases remaining between them. The CDR3 has 16 residues. CDR1 is SGHRS, CDR2 YFSETQ, per germline. The DNA of the CDR3 is TGCGCCAGCAGCTCCAGAGGGGGGGCAGAGAGCACTGAAGCTTTCTTT. Translating it yields CASSSRGGAESTEAFF.

This clonotype was recorded a few times. The rearrangement uses TRBV29-1 and TRBJ2-5, with D possibly being TRBD1 (5 bases). The tail of the sequence fits TRBJ2-7 better, so the J call may be wrong. CDR1 SQVTM and CDR2 ANQGSEA come from the germline V gene. CDR3 size: 12 residues. DNA for the CDR3: TGCAGCGGAACGCTAGGGGCCTACGAGCAGTACTTC. Amino acids: CSGTLGAYEQYF.

This clonotype was observed many times. The rearrangement links TRBV12-3 or TRBV12-4 to TRBJ1-2; D not resolved. With 6 bases removed from V and 3 bases from J, the gap between germline ends came to 14 bases. This CDR3 has 14 residues. The CDR3 loop is CASSGRQTHYGYTF. The CDR3 DNA reads TGTGCCAGCAGCGGGAGGCAAACTCACTATGGCTACACCTTC.

V and J are TRBV3-1 and TRBJ2-5; no definite D call. Trimming took 0 bases from V and 9 from J, leaving 8 bases between them. The length of the CDR3 is 12 residues. The V gene's germline CDR1 is LGHDT and CDR2 YNNKEL (reference sequence). The DNA of the CDR3 is TGTGCCAGCAGCCAAGAAGGCCGGGCCCAGTACTTC. Translated, it gives CASSQEGRAQYF.

This rearrangement joins TRBV27 to TRBJ1-5; D perhaps matches TRBD1 (5 bases). V lost 1 base and J lost 2, with 12 bases in between. The CDR3 length is 16 residues. Germline V gene sequence: CDR1 MNHEY, CDR2 SMNVEV (reference sequence). The CDR3 reads CASSLYGDRRNQPQHF. The CDR3 DNA is TGTGCCAGCAGTTTATATGGGGACCGGCGCAATCAGCCCCAGCATTTT.

This chain joins TRBV7-2 and TRBJ2-4; D possibly uses TRBD1 or TRBD2 (5 bases each). The CDR3 covers 16 residues. Germline CDR1 SGHTA, CDR2 FQGNSA. With 3 bases removed from V and 6 bases from J, the gap between germline ends came to 18 bases. CDR3 DNA: TGTGCCAGCAGCTTCCGGTGGTGGGGACCCCCAAACATTCAGTACTTC. Translated, it gives CASSFRWWGPPNIQYF.

This chain uses TRBV7-9 with TRBJ2-3; D possibly corresponds to TRBD2 (6 bases). Trimming removed 4 bases from V and 7 bases from J, with 18 bases in between. The CDR3 spans 15 residues. CDR1 and CDR2 (germline): SEHNR, FQNEAQ (reference sequence). The CDR3 is CASSSGTSRGNTQYF. CDR3 bases: TGTGCCAGCAGCTCCGGGACTTCCCGGGGAAATACGCAGTATTTT.

The J gene is TRBJ1-2, the V gene TRBV7-8; weak D call: TRBD1 (5 bases). CDR1 is SGHVS and CDR2 is FQNEAQ in the germline V gene. CDR3 length: 15 amino acids. The V end was cut by 2 bases, the J end by 5 bases, with 15 bases between. CDR3 protein: CASSLRQGGQYGYTF. In nucleotides, the CDR3 is TGTGCCAGCAGCTTAAGGCAGGGAGGTCAATATGGCTACACCTTC.

With regard to this clonotype: A read error may account for a junction end that differs from germline. The chain is built from TRBV14 and TRBJ2-1; D is undetermined. The length of the CDR3 is 11 residues. Germline V gives CDR1 SGHDN, CDR2 FVKESK. CDR3 in amino acids: CTSSQGYSQFF. CDR3 nucleotide sequence: TGTACCAGCAGCCAAGGCTACTCGCAGTTCTTC.

This clonotype was seen a handful of times. The chain combines TRBV10-3 with TRBJ2-7, with TRBD1 matching 7 bases. The CDR3 covers 14 residues. Germline V gene data show CDR1 as ENHRY and CDR2 as SYGVKD. Unmatched junction bases numbered 6, after V lost 6 bases and J lost 1 base. The CDR3 loop reads CAIRLGQSSYEQYF. For the CDR3, the DNA is TGTGCCATCAGATTGGGACAGAGTTCCTACGAGCAGTACTTC.

This clonotype was picked up a small number of times. The rearrangement links TRBV20-1 to TRBJ2-7; 10 nucleotides align to TRBD2. This CDR3 comprises 14 residues. Germline V CDR1 and CDR2: DFQATT, SNEGSKA (reference sequence). The V gene end was trimmed by 6 bases and the J gene end by 6 bases; junction bases not matched to a gene: 11. For the CDR3, the DNA is TGCAGTGCAGAAAAAAGCGGGAGGGTCCGCGAGCAGTACTTC. Translated, it gives CSAEKSGRVREQYF.

The CDR3: CSVIDRGHTGELFF. The CDR3 DNA is TGCAGCGTTATTGACAGGGGGCACACCGGGGAGCTGTTTTTT. The chain recombines TRBV29-1 with TRBJ2-2, with 10 bases identical to TRBD1. This CDR3 region has 14 residues. Germline V gene data show CDR1 as SQVTM and CDR2 as ANQGSEA. With V trimmed by 5 bases and J by 3 bases, 3 bases remained unmatched.

This clonotype turned up a few times. The V and J genes are TRBV18 and TRBJ1-4; D call uncertain. CDR1 KGHSH and CDR2 LQKENI come from the germline V gene. V lost 3 bases to trimming and J lost 7 bases, with 12 bases between them. The CDR3 loop spans 14 amino acids. CDR3 amino acids: CASSPVGRGEKLFF. The CDR3, as DNA: TGTGCCAGCTCACCGGTGGGGAGAGGTGAAAAACTGTTTTTT.

This sequence joins TRBV20-1 and TRBJ2-2; 12 nucleotides align to TRBD2. CDR3 length equals 15 residues. In germline, CDR1 is DFQATT, CDR2 SNEGSKA (reference sequence). V lost 6 bases and J lost 5; bases outside the gene matches: 7. The CDR3 sequence: CSAPLAGGVTGELFF. CDR3 sequence (DNA): TGCAGTGCGCCACTAGCGGGAGGCGTTACCGGGGAGCTGTTTTTT.